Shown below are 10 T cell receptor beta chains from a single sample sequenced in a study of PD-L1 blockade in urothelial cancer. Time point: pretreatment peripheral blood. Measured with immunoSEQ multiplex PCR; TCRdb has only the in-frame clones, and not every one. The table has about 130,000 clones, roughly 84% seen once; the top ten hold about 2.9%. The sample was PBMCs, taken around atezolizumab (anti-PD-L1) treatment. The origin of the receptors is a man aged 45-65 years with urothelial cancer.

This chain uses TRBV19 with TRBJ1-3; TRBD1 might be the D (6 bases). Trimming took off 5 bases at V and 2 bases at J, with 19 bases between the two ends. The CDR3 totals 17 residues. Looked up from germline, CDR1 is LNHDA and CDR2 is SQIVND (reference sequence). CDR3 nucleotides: TGTGCCAGTAGTTCTCCAGGGGACGGACCCACTGGAAACACCATATATTTT. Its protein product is CASSSPGDGPTGNTIYF.

The CDR3 nucleotides read TGTGCCAGCAGTCCTCGACTAGCGGGGACCTACGAGCAGTACTTC. Translation: CASSPRLAGTYEQYF. The rearrangement uses TRBV28 and TRBJ2-7; 11 nucleotides align to TRBD2. This CDR3 has 15 amino acids. Germline V gene data show CDR1 as MDHEN and CDR2 as SYDVKM. Trimming removed 5 bases from V and 2 bases from J; junction bases left unmatched: 5.

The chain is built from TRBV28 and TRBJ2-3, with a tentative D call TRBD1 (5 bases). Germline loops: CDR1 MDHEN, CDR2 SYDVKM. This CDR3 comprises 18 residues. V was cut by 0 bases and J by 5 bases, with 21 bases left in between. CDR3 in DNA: TGTGCCAGCAGTTTATGGGGCAGGGTAGGTGAAGAAGGAGATACGCAGTATTTT. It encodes CASSLWGRVGEEGDTQYF.

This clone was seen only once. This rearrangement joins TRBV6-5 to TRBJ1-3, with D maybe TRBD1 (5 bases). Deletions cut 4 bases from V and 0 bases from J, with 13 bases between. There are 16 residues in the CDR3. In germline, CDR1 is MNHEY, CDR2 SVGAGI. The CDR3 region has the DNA TGTGCCAGCAGTTCAGGGTCCGCTTACTCTGGAAACACCATATATTTT. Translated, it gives CASSSGSAYSGNTIYF.

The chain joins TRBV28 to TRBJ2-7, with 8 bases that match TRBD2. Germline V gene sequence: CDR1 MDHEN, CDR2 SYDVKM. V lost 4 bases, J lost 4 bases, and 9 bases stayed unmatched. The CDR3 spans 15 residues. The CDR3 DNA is TGTGCCAGCAGTTCTGCGGGACTAGTTGGATACGAGCAGTACTTC. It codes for CASSSAGLVGYEQYF.

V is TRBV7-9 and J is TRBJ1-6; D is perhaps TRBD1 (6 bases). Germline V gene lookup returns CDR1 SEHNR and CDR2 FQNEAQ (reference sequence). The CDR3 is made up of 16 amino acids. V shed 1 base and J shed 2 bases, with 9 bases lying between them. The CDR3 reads CASSLDRVTYNSPLHF. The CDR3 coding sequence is TGTGCCAGCAGCTTAGACAGGGTGACCTATAATTCACCCCTCCACTTT.

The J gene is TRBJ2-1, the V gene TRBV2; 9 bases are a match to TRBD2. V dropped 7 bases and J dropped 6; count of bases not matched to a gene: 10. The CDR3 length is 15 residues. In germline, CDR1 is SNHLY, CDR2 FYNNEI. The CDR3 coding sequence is TGTGCCAGCATTCCCGGGACTAGCAAGGGCAATGAGCAGTTCTTC. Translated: CASIPGTSKGNEQFF.

The CDR3 region has the DNA TGTGCCAGTAGTAGGTCAGGGATTCGCGAAAAACTGTTTTTT. Its translation: CASSRSGIREKLFF. This rearrangement joins TRBV19 to TRBJ1-4; D is possibly TRBD1 (5 bases). Germline V gene lookup returns CDR1 LNHDA and CDR2 SQIVND (reference sequence). Trimming removed 4 bases from V and 8 bases from J, with 14 bases in between. The CDR3 covers 14 residues.

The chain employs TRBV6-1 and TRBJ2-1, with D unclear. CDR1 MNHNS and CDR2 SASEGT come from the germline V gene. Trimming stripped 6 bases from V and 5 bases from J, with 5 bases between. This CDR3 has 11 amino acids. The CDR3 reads CASRNNNEQFF. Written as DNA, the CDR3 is TGTGCCAGCAGAAATAACAATGAGCAGTTCTTC.

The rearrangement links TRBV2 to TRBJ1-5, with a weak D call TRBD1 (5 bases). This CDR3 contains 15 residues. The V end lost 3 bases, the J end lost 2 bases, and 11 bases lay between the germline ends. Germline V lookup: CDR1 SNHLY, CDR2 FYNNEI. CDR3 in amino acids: CASSEEGLGNQPQHF. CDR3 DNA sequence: TGTGCCAGCAGTGAGGAGGGGTTAGGCAATCAGCCCCAGCATTTT.